This TCR beta chain was profiled in a study of regulatory T cells in long-lasting Graves disease. With iRepertoire HTBI primers and Arm-PCR of CDR3 regions, TCR beta libraries were built. TCRdb processed the multiplex PCR reads anew with MiXCR; each CDR3 protein has one entry. Altogether about 450,000 distinct CDR3 sequences are present, about 16% being singletons, with the ten largest covering roughly 10%. This sample's time point: newly diagnosed GD, antithyroid drugs for less than 3 months. After RNA was extracted from PBMCs, the TCR library was made from it. The sample holds many counts of this clonotype. These data also formed part of another study, on T cells in Graves' hyperthyroidism and ophthalmopathy. As that study records: It was uncontrolled infection, other autoimmune disease, pregnancy or lactation that excluded patients.

Sequenced material: peripheral blood mononuclear cells (PBMCs), taken at new diagnosis, from a patient treated with antithyroid drugs. The receptor was derived from a woman between 25 and 40 years old with Graves disease.

In DNA form, the CDR3 reads TGCGCCAGCAGCGCCCTCCCAGGGGACACTGAAGCTTTCTTT. Translation gives CASSALPGDTEAFF. The genes are TRBV5-1 and TRBJ1-1, with a weak D call TRBD1 (6 bases). The CDR3 is 14 amino acids. The V end lost 4 bases, the J end lost 3 bases, and 13 bases lay between the germline ends. CDR1 SGHRS and CDR2 YFSETQ come from the germline V gene.